Following are 18 T cell receptor beta chains from one sample sequenced in a study of spatial heterogeneity in lung cancer. Noted time point: sample taken at primary tumor resection. Whole RNA, isolated from tumor, nontumor lung or frozen PBMC, was sequenced without prior sorting. Using its own MiXCR run on the 5' RACE reads, TCRdb lists one record per CDR3 protein. Among more than 9,500 distinct CDR3 sequences, approximately 6.2% were seen once, and the ten largest hold 10% to 13%. Sequencing used normal lung tissue next to the tumor, obtained at surgery. These receptors all stem from a male donor with early-stage non-small cell lung cancer.

This clonotype was observed many times. The J gene is TRBJ2-7, the V gene TRBV6-2 or TRBV6-3, with a tentative D call TRBD1 (5 bases). V dropped 2 bases and J dropped 2 bases, with 13 bases sitting between them. The CDR3 contains 15 residues. The V gene's germline CDR1 is MNHEY and CDR2 SVGEGT. This CDR3 is CASSYRPGHPYEQYF. CDR3 sequence (DNA): TGTGCCAGCAGTTACAGGCCAGGACATCCCTACGAGCAGTACTTC.

This clonotype was counted many times. The V and J genes are TRBV7-8 and TRBJ2-1; D is possibly TRBD2 (6 bases). Trimming stripped 2 bases from V and 9 bases from J, with 17 bases between. The CDR3 sequence is 15 residues long. CDR1 and CDR2 from the germline V gene are SGHVS and FQNEAQ. The CDR3, as DNA: TGTGCCAGCAGCTTATCGGGCTCCCAGGAGGGTGAGCAGTTCTTC. Encoded protein: CASSLSGSQEGEQFF.

There are many counts of this clonotype. The gene calls are TRBV5-1 and TRBJ1-2, with D unresolved. V lost 0 bases to trimming and J lost 8 bases, with 14 bases between them. Germline values: CDR1 SGHRS, CDR2 YFSETQ. CDR3 length: 14 residues. The CDR3 sequence: CASSLGTIETGYTF. The CDR3 nucleotides are TGCGCCAGCAGCTTGGGCACAATTGAGACCGGCTACACCTTC.

This clonotype was recorded at least ten times. The J gene is TRBJ2-5, the V gene TRBV12-3 or TRBV12-4, with TRBD2 matching 12 bases. This CDR3 is built from 14 residues. Unmatched junction bases numbered 2, after V lost 7 bases and J lost 2 bases. The CDR3: CASTSGRAQETQYF. The CDR3 DNA reads as TGTGCCAGCACTAGCGGGAGGGCACAAGAGACCCAGTACTTC.

This clonotype was counted ten times or more. The V call is TRBV18, the J call TRBJ2-3, with D unclear. V dropped 3 bases and J dropped 5 bases, with 12 bases sitting between them. The length of the CDR3 is 14 residues. From germline, CDR1 is KGHSH and CDR2 LQKENI. The CDR3 spells CASSPGGGGDTQYF. In DNA form, the CDR3 reads TGTGCCAGCTCACCGGGTGGTGGTGGAGATACGCAGTATTTT.

This chain uses TRBV29-1 with TRBJ2-5, with 7 positions matching TRBD1. The V segment lost 7 bases and the J segment 5 bases; nucleotides outside the gene matches: 10. The CDR3 consists of 13 residues. The V gene's germline CDR1 is SQVTM and CDR2 ANQGSEA. The CDR3 protein is CSARTGWRETQYF. The CDR3 DNA reads TGCAGCGCTCGGACAGGATGGCGGGAGACCCAGTACTTC.

This clonotype has at least ten counts. V gene TRBV13 combines with J gene TRBJ2-1; D gene unclear. V lost 1 base and J lost 1, with 8 bases in between. CDR1 is PRHDT and CDR2 is FYEKMQ in the germline V gene (reference sequence). The CDR3 has 15 residues. CDR3 protein: CASSLDPGSYNEQFF. CDR3 bases: TGTGCCAGCAGCTTAGACCCCGGGTCCTACAATGAGCAGTTCTTC.

This clonotype has a count of ten or more. The chain combines TRBV6-2 or TRBV6-3 with TRBJ2-7; D ambiguous. Germline assignment: CDR1 MNHEY and CDR2 SVGEGT. The CDR3 has 12 amino acids. V was cut by 0 bases and J by 2 bases, with 2 bases left in between. CDR3 nucleotide sequence: TGTGCCAGCAGTTACTCAACCTACGAGCAGTACTTC. Translating gives CASSYSTYEQYF.

The table lists this clonotype with many counts. The chain is built from TRBV14 and TRBJ2-5, with 7 bases aligning to TRBD2. Per germline, CDR1 SGHDN and CDR2 FVKESK. Unmatched junction bases numbered 9, after V lost 0 bases and J lost 11 bases. This CDR3 has 14 amino acids. CDR3 amino acids: CASSQDFGGGPQYF. The CDR3 region has the DNA TGTGCCAGCAGCCAAGATTTCGGGGGAGGGCCACAGTACTTC.

This clonotype was observed a handful of times. The chain is built from TRBV7-2 and TRBJ2-5; 7 nucleotides match TRBD1. The CDR3 sequence is 13 residues long. Germline assignment: CDR1 SGHTA and CDR2 FQGNSA. Trimming cost V 4 bases and J 5 bases; bases outside gene matches: 4. This CDR3 reads CASSSTRGETQYF. CDR3 in DNA: TGTGCCAGCAGCTCGACCAGGGGGGAGACCCAGTACTTC.

This clonotype was seen ten or more times. V and J are TRBV29-1 and TRBJ2-7, with no clear D. Looked up from germline, CDR1 is SQVTM and CDR2 is ANQGSEA. This CDR3 is built from 14 residues. Trimming stripped 7 bases from V and 9 bases from J, with 25 bases between. CDR3 DNA: TGCAGCGCTCTTGGGGTGGCGACCTCCCCATTGCAGTACTTC. This codes for CSALGVATSPLQYF.

This clonotype was found many times. The chain employs TRBV9 and TRBJ1-1; D is uncertain. Germline values: CDR1 SGDLS, CDR2 YYNGEE. V was cut by 4 bases and J by 10 bases, with 17 bases left in between. The length of the CDR3 is 13 residues. CDR3 bases: TGTGCCAGCAGCCTAAGGGTCCAGCGGGGAGCTTTCTTT. Protein product: CASSLRVQRGAFF.

This clonotype was counted at least ten times. The CDR3 DNA follows: TGCAGCGTTATTCTCAGGGGCCGACCCTACGAGCAGTACTTC. Translating gives CSVILRGRPYEQYF. The chain carries TRBV29-1 and TRBJ2-7; TRBD1 is a possible D gene (6 bases). V was clipped by 5 bases and J by 2 bases, with 16 bases between them. The CDR3 length is 14 residues. Germline V gene data show CDR1 as SQVTM and CDR2 as ANQGSEA.

At least ten counts were recorded for this clonotype. The chain combines TRBV20-1 with TRBJ1-1; 7 bases line up with TRBD1. CDR1 DFQATT and CDR2 SNEGSKA come from the germline V gene (reference sequence). The CDR3 has 14 amino acids. J gave up 1 base and V 5 bases, and 7 bases lay outside the gene matches. Here the CDR3 reads CSAPLRGGNTEAFF. The DNA of the CDR3 is TGCAGTGCTCCCCTCAGGGGGGGGAACACTGAAGCTTTCTTT.

V is TRBV7-9 and J is TRBJ1-1, with no clear D. CDR1 is SEHNR, CDR2 FQNEAQ, per germline (reference sequence). The CDR3 has 15 amino acids. Between the trimmed V and J ends, which lost 5 bases and 4 bases, there was a span of 17 bases. In DNA, the CDR3 is TGTGCCAGCAGCCCCCGGGGTGGGGATTTCACTGAAGCTTTCTTT. Amino acids: CASSPRGGDFTEAFF. Based on the CDR3 plus reference TRBV7-9 and TRBJ1-1, the full variable domain is DTGVSQNPRHKITKRGQNVTFRCDPISEHNRLYWYRQTLGQGPEFLTYFQNEAQLEKSRLLSDRFSAERPKGSFSTLEIQRTEQGDSAMYLCASSPRGGDFTEAFFGQGTRLTVV.

This clonotype has ten or more counts. The CDR3 loop is CASSLEEFTEAFF. In nucleotides, the CDR3 is TGTGCCAGCAGCTTGGAAGAGTTCACTGAAGCTTTCTTT. The chain carries TRBV5-4 and TRBJ1-1; no clear D. The CDR3 sequence is 13 residues long. The V gene lost 0 bases and the J gene lost 4 bases, with 7 bases spanning the gap. In germline, CDR1 is SGHNT, CDR2 YYREEE (reference sequence). Complete variable domain (other parts from reference TRBV5-4 and TRBJ1-1): ETGVTQSPTHLIKTRGQQVTLRCSSQSGHNTVSWYQQALGQGPQFIFQYYREEENGRGNFPPRFSGLQFPNYSSELNVNALELDDSALYLCASSLEEFTEAFFGQGTRLTVV.

Ten or more counts support this clonotype. The chain combines TRBV7-3 with TRBJ1-1; D is ambiguous. Germline CDR1 and CDR2: SGHTA and FQGTGA. This CDR3 has 15 amino acids. V was clipped by 3 bases and J by 0 bases, with 11 bases between them. The CDR3 DNA sequence: TGTGCCAGCAGCTTCTTATCCCGAATGAACACTGAAGCTTTCTTT. Translating it yields CASSFLSRMNTEAFF.

Within the sample, this clonotype is medium-sized. This chain uses TRBV5-6 with TRBJ2-4, with a possible D match to TRBD2 (5 bases). The CDR3 runs 14 residues. V was shortened by 3 bases and J by 6 bases, with 13 bases between the two germline ends. Germline V gene data show CDR1 as SGHDT and CDR2 as YYEEEE. CDR3 sequence (DNA): TGTGCCAGCAGCTCGAGGGCCGGTGGAAACATTCAGTACTTC. Protein product: CASSSRAGGNIQYF. Full variable domain (missing parts from reference TRBV5-6 and TRBJ2-4): DAGVTQSPTHLIKTRGQQVTLRCSPKSGHDTVSWYQQALGQGPQFIFQYYEEEERQRGNFPDRFSGHQFPNYSSELNVNALLLGDSALYLCASSSRAGGNIQYFGAGTRLSVL.